Detailed here is one TCR beta chain. The antigen is not known. The data belong to a study of post-analysis software for immune sequencing data. Study results and limitations: With TRBV5-6, TRBV5-1 and TRBV20-1 included, a handful of TRBV segments were more frequent in patients than in controls. The normalized Chao1 diversity of multiple sclerosis patients was significantly lower than that of controls.

Trimming took 5 bases from V and 7 from J, leaving 21 bases between them. Germline V gene lookup returns CDR1 SGHAT and CDR2 FQNNGV. The CDR3 runs to 16 residues. Libraries were made from TCR beta cDNA, and they carried unique molecular identifiers. TCRdb re-called the PCR reads with MiXCR, one entry per CDR3 protein. The table includes about half a million distinct CDR3 sequences, around a third detected once. Source material: blood. The V and J genes are TRBV11-2 and TRBJ2-1, with D perhaps matching TRBD2 (6 bases). The TCR comes from a girl under 18 with multiple sclerosis. The CDR3, as DNA: TGTGCCAGCAGCCGGGTTGGAGGGAAACCAACAAATGAGCAGTTCTTC. It codes for CASSRVGGKPTNEQFF.